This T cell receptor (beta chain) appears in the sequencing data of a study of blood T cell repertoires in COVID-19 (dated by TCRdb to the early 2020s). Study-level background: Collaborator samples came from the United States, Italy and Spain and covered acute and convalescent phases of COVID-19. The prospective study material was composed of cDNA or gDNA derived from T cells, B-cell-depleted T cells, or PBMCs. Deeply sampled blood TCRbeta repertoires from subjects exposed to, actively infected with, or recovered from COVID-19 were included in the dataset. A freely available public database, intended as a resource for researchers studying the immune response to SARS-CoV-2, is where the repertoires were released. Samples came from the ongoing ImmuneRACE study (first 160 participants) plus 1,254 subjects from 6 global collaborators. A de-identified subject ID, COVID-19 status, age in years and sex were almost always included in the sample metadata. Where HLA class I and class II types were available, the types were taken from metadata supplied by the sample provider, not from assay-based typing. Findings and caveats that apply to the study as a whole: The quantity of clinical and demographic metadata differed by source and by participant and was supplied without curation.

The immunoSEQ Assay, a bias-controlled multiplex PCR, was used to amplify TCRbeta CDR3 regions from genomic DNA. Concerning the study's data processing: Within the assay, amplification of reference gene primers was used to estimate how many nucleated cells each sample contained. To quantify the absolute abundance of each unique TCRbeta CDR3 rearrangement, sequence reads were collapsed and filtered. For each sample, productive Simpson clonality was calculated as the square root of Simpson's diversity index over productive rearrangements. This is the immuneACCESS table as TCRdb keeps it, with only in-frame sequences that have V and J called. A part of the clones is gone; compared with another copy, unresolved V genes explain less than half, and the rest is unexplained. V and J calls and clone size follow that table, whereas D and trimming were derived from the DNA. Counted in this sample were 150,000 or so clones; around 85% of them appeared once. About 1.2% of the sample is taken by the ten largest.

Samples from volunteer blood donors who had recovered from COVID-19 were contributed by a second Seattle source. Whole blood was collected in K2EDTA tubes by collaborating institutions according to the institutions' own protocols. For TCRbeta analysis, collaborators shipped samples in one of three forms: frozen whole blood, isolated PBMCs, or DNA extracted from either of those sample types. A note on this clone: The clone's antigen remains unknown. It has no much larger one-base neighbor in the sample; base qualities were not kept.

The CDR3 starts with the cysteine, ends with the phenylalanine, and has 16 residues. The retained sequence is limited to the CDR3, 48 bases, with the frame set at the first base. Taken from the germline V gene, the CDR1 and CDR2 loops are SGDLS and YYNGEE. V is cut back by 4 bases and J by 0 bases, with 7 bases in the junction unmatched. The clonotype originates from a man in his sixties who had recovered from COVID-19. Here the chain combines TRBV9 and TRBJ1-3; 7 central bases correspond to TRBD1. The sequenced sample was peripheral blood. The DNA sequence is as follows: TGTGCCAGCAGCTTTAGCGGACAGGCCTCTGGAAACACCATATATTTT. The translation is CASSFSGQASGNTIYF.